A selection of T cell receptor beta chains follows, all from one sample in a study of cytomegalovirus exposure and HLA in healthy donors. The data were produced by immunoSEQ multiplex PCR, yet TCRdb's version contains in-frame clones alone and is incomplete. Found here are 95,000 or so clones, around 86% of them singletons; the top ten hold roughly 4%. Sequencing was carried out using PBMCs. The receptors here all came from a woman between 70 and 85 years old in good health and CMV-seropositive. CDR3s include the opening cysteine and the closing phenylalanine or tryptophan. The D gene is left open where the match is weak. Some rows mark clone size as missing; the rest say once, few, many or name a class of expanded clone.

J	size	V	D	CDR3	DNA
TRBJ1-4	few	TRBV10-3	NA	CAISESGGINEKLFF	TGTGCCATCAGTGAGTCTGGGGGGATTAATGAAAAACTGTTTTTT
TRBJ1-1	once	TRBV19	NA	CASSMVRGRNTEAFF	TGTGCCAGTAGTATGGTTCGGGGGAGGAACACTGAAGCTTTCTTT
TRBJ2-5	NA	TRBV18	NA	CASSPPTGKETQYF	TGTGCCAGCTCACCACCAACAGGAAAAGAGACCCAGTACTTC
TRBJ2-2	NA	TRBV4-3	TRBD1	CASRTGGNTGELFF	TGCGCCAGCAGGACAGGGGGTAACACCGGGGAGCTGTTTTTT
TRBJ2-3	NA	TRBV5-4	NA	CASRRSGTNTDTQYF	TGTGCCAGCAGACGCTCCGGGACAAACACAGATACGCAGTATTTT
TRBJ2-5	few	TRBV7-2	NA	CASSRDIQETQYF	TGTGCCAGCAGCCGGGACATCCAAGAGACCCAGTACTTC
TRBJ1-1	NA	TRBV2	NA	CASSVLQSNSEAFF	TGTGCCAGCAGCGTTTTACAGAGTAACTCTGAAGCTTTCTTT
TRBJ2-1	NA	TRBV11-2	TRBD2	CASVRGRAVDEQFF	TGTGCCAGCGTTCGCGGGAGGGCCGTGGATGAGCAGTTCTTC
TRBJ2-3	NA	TRBV7-2	NA	CASSPTRLTDTQYF	TGTGCCAGCAGCCCGACTAGGCTCACAGATACGCAGTATTTT
TRBJ1-5	NA	TRBV7-9	TRBD1	CASSGQGGNQPQHF	TGTGCCAGCTCGGGACAGGGCGGCAATCAGCCCCAGCATTTT
TRBJ2-5	NA	TRBV5-1	TRBD2	CASSSQGLAGLETQYF	TGCGCCAGCAGCAGCCAGGGACTAGCTGGTCTAGAGACCCAGTACTTC
TRBJ2-6	NA	TRBV29-1	NA	CSVEGALSGANVLTF	TGCAGCGTTGAAGGGGCCCTGTCTGGGGCCAACGTCCTGACTTTC
TRBJ2-5	NA	TRBV7-2	NA	CASSLEAGNKETQYF	TGTGCCAGCAGCTTAGAGGCAGGGAATAAAGAGACCCAGTACTTC
TRBJ2-3	NA	TRBV7-8	TRBD1	CASSLQGVYTDTQYF	TGTGCCAGCAGCTTACAGGGGGTATACACAGATACGCAGTATTTT
TRBJ2-5	NA	TRBV5-1	NA	CASSLDTGPQETQYF	TGCGCCAGCAGCTTGGATACAGGCCCCCAAGAGACCCAGTACTTC
TRBJ1-3	NA	TRBV18	NA	CASSPDGTFWSSGNTIYF	TGTGCCAGCTCACCTGATGGGACATTTTGGAGCTCTGGAAACACCATATATTTT
TRBJ2-5	many	TRBV6-6	TRBD1	CASTLRRDRGRETQYF	TGTGCCAGCACCCTCCGGCGGGACAGGGGGCGAGAGACCCAGTACTTC
TRBJ2-3	NA	TRBV4-2	TRBD2	CASSQQTSGRSGTQYF	TGTGCCAGCAGCCAACAGACTAGCGGGAGAAGCGGTACGCAGTATTTT
TRBJ2-5	NA	TRBV19	TRBD1	CASSLRTGLETQYF	TGTGCCAGTAGTCTTCGGACAGGGTTGGAGACCCAGTACTTC
TRBJ2-1	NA	TRBV19	TRBD2	CASSPASGQHNEQFF	TGTGCCAGTAGCCCGGCTAGCGGCCAGCACAATGAGCAGTTCTTC
TRBJ2-1	few	TRBV7-9	NA	CASSLWEGGGYNEQFF	TGTGCCAGCAGCCTATGGGAGGGGGGAGGATACAATGAGCAGTTCTTC
TRBJ1-2	NA	TRBV29-1	NA	CSVSRGSDYGYTF	TGCAGCGTTTCTCGGGGATCGGACTATGGCTACACCTTC
TRBJ2-1	once	TRBV29-1	TRBD2	CSVHGLATISSYNEQFF	TGCAGCGTTCATGGACTAGCGACCATTAGCTCCTACAATGAGCAGTTCTTC
TRBJ2-1	NA	TRBV9	TRBD2	CASSTRTSGRAFNEQFF	TGTGCCAGCAGCACCAGGACTAGCGGGAGGGCCTTCAATGAGCAGTTCTTC
TRBJ2-7	NA	TRBV5-1	TRBD2	CASSGSGTFYEQYF	TGCGCCAGCAGCGGTAGCGGGACATTCTACGAGCAGTACTTC
TRBJ2-3	NA	TRBV7-2	NA	CASSSLGTQRRSSTDTQYF	TGTGCCAGCAGCTCCCTGGGGACACAGAGGAGGTCTAGCACAGATACGCAGTATTTT
TRBJ2-7	NA	TRBV19	TRBD1	CASSLTENPQGNYSYEQYF	TGTGCCAGTAGCCTTACTGAGAACCCACAGGGGAACTACTCCTACGAGCAGTACTTC
TRBJ1-2	NA	TRBV30	NA	CAWTLGGQNYGYTF	TGTGCCTGGACCCTCGGAGGGCAGAACTATGGCTACACCTTC
TRBJ1-4	NA	TRBV30	NA	CAWSGQSREKLFF	TGTGCCTGGAGTGGACAGAGCCGTGAAAAACTGTTTTTT
TRBJ2-7	NA	TRBV11-3	TRBD1	CASSLEQGTYEQYF	TGTGCCAGCAGCTTAGAACAGGGGACCTACGAGCAGTACTTC
TRBJ2-5	few	TRBV5-1	NA	CASSQWPGETQYF	TGCGCCAGCAGCCAATGGCCGGGAGAGACCCAGTACTTC
TRBJ2-7	few	TRBV11-1	NA	CASGQNSYEQYF	TGTGCCAGCGGACAAAACAGCTACGAGCAGTACTTC
TRBJ2-1	NA	TRBV7-8	TRBD2	CASSPRTPGGNNEQFF	TGTGCCAGCAGCCCCCGGACCCCCGGGGGGAACAATGAGCAGTTCTTC
TRBJ2-5	few	TRBV28	TRBD2	CASRDSGRGEQYF	TGTGCCAGCAGGGATAGCGGGAGAGGTGAGCAGTACTTC
TRBJ2-4	NA	TRBV25-1	NA	CASSKTGSGKNIQYF	TGTGCCAGCAGCAAGACGGGATCGGGCAAAAACATTCAGTACTTC
TRBJ2-6	NA	TRBV5-3	NA	CARSTTSGTNVLTF	TGTGCCAGAAGCACAACCTCCGGGACCAACGTCCTGACTTTC
TRBJ1-1	NA	TRBV11-2	NA	CASSYNILQGRMNTEAFF	TGTGCCAGCAGCTACAACATTCTTCAGGGCAGGATGAACACTGAAGCTTTCTTT
TRBJ1-1	few	TRBV7-2	NA	CASSPLRGVLNTEAFF	TGTGCCAGCAGCCCCCTGCGGGGAGTTTTAAACACTGAAGCTTTCTTT
TRBJ1-6	once	TRBV4-2	TRBD1	CASSLDREANSPLHF	TGTGCCAGCAGCCTGGACAGGGAGGCTAATTCACCCCTCCACTTT
TRBJ2-7	NA	TRBV29-1	TRBD2	CSAGTSGFDEQYF	TGCAGCGCCGGGACTAGCGGGTTTGACGAGCAGTACTTC
TRBJ1-5	NA	TRBV19	NA	CASSRGGEYSNQPQHF	TGTGCCAGTAGTAGGGGGGGAGAGTATAGCAATCAGCCCCAGCATTTT
TRBJ1-2	NA	TRBV30	NA	CAWGVGAGAPYGGYTF	TGTGCCTGGGGGGTCGGGGCAGGGGCCCCTTATGGCGGCTACACCTTC
TRBJ2-2	NA	TRBV4-3	TRBD2	CASSRESGSRAGELFF	TGCGCCAGCAGCCGAGAAAGCGGGAGTCGGGCCGGGGAGCTGTTTTTT
TRBJ2-2	NA	TRBV19	TRBD1	CASSLDRATGELFF	TGTGCCAGTAGTCTGGACAGGGCCACCGGGGAGCTGTTTTTT
TRBJ2-5	NA	TRBV7-9	TRBD1	CASSPKRQGARETQYF	TGTGCCAGCAGCCCAAAAAGACAGGGGGCACGAGAGACCCAGTACTTC
TRBJ2-1	NA	TRBV5-1	TRBD2	CASSYLAGEQFF	TGCGCCAGCAGCTATCTAGCGGGTGAGCAGTTCTTC
TRBJ1-2	NA	TRBV6-6	NA	CASRLARDPNYGYTF	TGTGCCAGCAGGCTCGCCCGGGATCCTAACTATGGCTACACCTTC
TRBJ2-1	NA	TRBV28	NA	CASSETYNEQFF	TGTGCCAGCAGTGAGACTTACAATGAGCAGTTCTTC
TRBJ2-3	NA	TRBV19	NA	CASSPGSDTQYF	TGTGCCAGTAGTCCCGGGTCAGATACGCAGTATTTT
TRBJ2-2	few	TRBV5-1	NA	CASSLTVSRGELFF	TGCGCCAGCAGCTTGACAGTTTCACGAGGGGAGCTGTTTTTT
TRBJ2-7	NA	TRBV7-9	NA	CASSSLQAGLSYEQYF	TGTGCCAGCAGCTCGCTCCAGGCGGGCCTCTCCTACGAGCAGTACTTC